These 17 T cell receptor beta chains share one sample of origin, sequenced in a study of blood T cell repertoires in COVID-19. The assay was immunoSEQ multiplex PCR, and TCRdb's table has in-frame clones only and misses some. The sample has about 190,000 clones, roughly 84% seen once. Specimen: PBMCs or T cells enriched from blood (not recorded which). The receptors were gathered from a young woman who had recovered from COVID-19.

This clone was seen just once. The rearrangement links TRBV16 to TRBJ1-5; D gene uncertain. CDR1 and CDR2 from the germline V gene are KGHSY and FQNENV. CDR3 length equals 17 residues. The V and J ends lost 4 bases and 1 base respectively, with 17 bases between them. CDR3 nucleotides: TGTGCCAGCAGCCCCCGTCTAGGCAGGAGGAGCAATCAGCCCCAGCATTTT. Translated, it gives CASSPRLGRRSNQPQHF.

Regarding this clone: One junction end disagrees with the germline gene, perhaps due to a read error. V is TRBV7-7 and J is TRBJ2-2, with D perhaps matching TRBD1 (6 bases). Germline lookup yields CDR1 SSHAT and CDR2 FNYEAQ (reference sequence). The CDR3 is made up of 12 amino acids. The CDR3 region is CASSPDRKRLFF. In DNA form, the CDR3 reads TGTGCTAGCAGCCCGGACAGAAAAAGGCTGTTTTTT.

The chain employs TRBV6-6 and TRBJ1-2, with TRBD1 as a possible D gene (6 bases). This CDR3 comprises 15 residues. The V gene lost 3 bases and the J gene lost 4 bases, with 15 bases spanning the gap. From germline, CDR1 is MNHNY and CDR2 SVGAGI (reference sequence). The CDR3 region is CASSYGTSPSYGYTF. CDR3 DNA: TGTGCCAGCAGTTATGGGACAAGCCCTAGCTATGGCTACACCTTC.

CDR3 loop: CASSDSTLANYGYTF. CDR3 sequence (DNA): TGCGCCAGCAGCGACTCGACGTTAGCTAACTATGGCTACACCTTC. V is TRBV5-1 and J is TRBJ1-2, with no clear D. Trimming left V 4 bases short and J 0 bases short, with 13 bases between. In germline, CDR1 is SGHRS, CDR2 YFSETQ. The CDR3 runs 15 residues.

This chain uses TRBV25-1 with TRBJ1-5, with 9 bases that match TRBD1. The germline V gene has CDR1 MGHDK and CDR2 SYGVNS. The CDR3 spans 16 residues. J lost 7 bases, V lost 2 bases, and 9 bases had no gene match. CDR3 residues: CASSEGGQGRGQPQHF. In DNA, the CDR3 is TGTGCCAGCAGTGAAGGGGGACAGGGCCGAGGGCAGCCCCAGCATTTT. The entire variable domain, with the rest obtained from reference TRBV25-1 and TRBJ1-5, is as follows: EADIYQTPRYLVIGTGKKITLECSQTMGHDKMYWYQQDPGMELHLIHYSYGVNSTEKGDLSSESTVSRIRTEHFPLTLESARPSHTSQYLCASSEGGQGRGQPQHFGDGTRLSIL.

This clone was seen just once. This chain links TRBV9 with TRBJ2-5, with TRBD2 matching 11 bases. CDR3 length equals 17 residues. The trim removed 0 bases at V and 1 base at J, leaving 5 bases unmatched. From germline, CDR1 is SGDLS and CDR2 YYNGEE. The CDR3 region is CASSVDISGGVQETQYF. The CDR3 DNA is TGTGCCAGCAGCGTAGATATTAGCGGGGGGGTCCAAGAGACCCAGTACTTC.

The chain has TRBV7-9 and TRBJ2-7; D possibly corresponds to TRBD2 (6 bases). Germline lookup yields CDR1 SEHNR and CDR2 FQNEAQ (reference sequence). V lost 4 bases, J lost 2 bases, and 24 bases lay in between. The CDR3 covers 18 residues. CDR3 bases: TGTGCCAGCAGCTGGTCGACGTTGGTGGGGACTCCGACCTACGAGCAGTACTTC. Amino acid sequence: CASSWSTLVGTPTYEQYF.

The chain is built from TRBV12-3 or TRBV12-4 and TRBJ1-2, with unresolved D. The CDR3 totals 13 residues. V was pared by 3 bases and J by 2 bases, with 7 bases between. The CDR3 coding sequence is TGTGCCAGCAGTTTTGTTTCGAACTATGGCTACACCTTC. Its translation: CASSFVSNYGYTF.

The CDR3 DNA follows: TGTGCCAGCAGCTTGCCCGGGAGCACTGAAGCTTTCTTT. Its protein product is CASSLPGSTEAFF. The chain uses TRBV7-2 and TRBJ1-1, with D unresolved. Germline V gene data show CDR1 as SGHTA and CDR2 as FQGNSA. The CDR3 has 13 amino acids. Trimming took off 3 bases at V and 4 bases at J, with 9 bases between the two ends.

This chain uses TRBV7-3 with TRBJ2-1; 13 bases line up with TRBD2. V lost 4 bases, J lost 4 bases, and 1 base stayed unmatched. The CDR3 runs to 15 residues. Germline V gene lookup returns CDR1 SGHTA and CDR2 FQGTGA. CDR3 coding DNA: TGTGCCAGCAGCTCGACTAGCGGGAGGTACAATGAGCAGTTCTTC. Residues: CASSSTSGRYNEQFF.

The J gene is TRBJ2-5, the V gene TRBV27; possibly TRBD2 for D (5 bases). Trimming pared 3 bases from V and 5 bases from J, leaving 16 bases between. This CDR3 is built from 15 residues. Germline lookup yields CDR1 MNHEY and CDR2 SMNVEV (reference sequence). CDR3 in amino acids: CASSFRRAGGETQYF. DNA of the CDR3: TGTGCCAGCAGTTTTCGGCGGGCCGGTGGTGAGACCCAGTACTTC.

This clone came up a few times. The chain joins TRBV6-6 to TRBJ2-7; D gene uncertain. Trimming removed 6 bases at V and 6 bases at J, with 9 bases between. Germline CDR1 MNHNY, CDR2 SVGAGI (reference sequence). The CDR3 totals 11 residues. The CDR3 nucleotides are TGTGCCAGCAGGTTCGGTGGCGAGCAGTACTTC. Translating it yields CASRFGGEQYF.

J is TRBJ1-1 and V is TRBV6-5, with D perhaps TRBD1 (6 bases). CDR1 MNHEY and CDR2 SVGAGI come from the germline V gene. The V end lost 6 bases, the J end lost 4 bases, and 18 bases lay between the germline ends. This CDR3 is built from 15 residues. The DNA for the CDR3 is TGTGCCAGCAGCCCCGAGGGGGGGCAGGGCACTGAAGCTTTCTTT. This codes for CASSPEGGQGTEAFF.

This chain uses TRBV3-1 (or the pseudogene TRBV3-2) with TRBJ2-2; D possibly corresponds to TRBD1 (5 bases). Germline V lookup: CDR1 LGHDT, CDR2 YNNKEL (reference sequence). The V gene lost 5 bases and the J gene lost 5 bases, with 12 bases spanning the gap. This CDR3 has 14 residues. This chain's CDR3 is CASSSFGQTGELFF. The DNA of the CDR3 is TGTGCCAGCAGCTCCTTCGGACAAACCGGGGAGCTGTTTTTT.

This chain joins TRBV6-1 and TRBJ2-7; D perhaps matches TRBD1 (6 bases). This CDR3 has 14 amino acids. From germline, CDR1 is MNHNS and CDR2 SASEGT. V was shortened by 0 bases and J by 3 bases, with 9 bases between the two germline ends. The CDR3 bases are TGTGCCAGCAGTGAAGCGGGACATTACTACGAGCAGTACGTC. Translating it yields CASSEAGHYYEQYV.

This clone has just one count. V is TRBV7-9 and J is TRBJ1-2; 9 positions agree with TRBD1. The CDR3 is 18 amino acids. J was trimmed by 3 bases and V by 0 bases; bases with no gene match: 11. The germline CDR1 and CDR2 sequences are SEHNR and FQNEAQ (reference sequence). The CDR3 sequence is CASSLAGTGIRLYYGYTF. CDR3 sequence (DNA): TGTGCCAGCAGCTTAGCCGGGACAGGGATTAGGTTGTACTATGGCTACACCTTC.

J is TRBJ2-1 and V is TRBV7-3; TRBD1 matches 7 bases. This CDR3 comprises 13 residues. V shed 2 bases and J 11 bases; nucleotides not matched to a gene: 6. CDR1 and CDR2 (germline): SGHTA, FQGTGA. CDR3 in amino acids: CASSLGMGQQQFF. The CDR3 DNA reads TGTGCCAGCAGCTTAGGAATGGGACAGCAGCAGTTCTTC.